The T cell receptor beta chain described here comes from a study of cytomegalovirus exposure and HLA in healthy donors. Study information: Unique TCR beta sequences numbering about 100 million came from 150 million to 200 million T cells in an earlier analysis. A preliminary data release comprised 80 million to 95 million unique TCRs obtained from HLA-typed donors. Findings of the study overall: TCR beta chains numbering more than 150 were designated cytomegalovirus-associated. It was taken for granted in presence/absence analyses that sequencing depth across donors was roughly uniform.

Germline loops: CDR1 SGHRS, CDR2 YFSETQ. The V segment lost 4 bases and the J segment 8 bases; nucleotides outside the gene matches: 7. The CDR3 length is 14 residues. Amplification used 60 Vbeta primers and 13 Jbeta primers. Some clones are missing from TCRdb's copy, which holds only in-frame ones; the method was immunoSEQ multiplex PCR. This sample has about 110,000 clones, with 65% to 80% found just once. In the case of this clone: Its antigen is as yet unknown.

This receptor was taken from a man aged 25 to 40 in good health and CMV-seropositive. Sequenced input: PBMCs. This chain links TRBV5-1 with TRBJ1-4; TRBD1 agrees at 8 bases. The CDR3 DNA sequence: TGCGCCAGCAGCCCTGGACAGGGATGGGAAAAACTGTTTTTT. It codes for CASSPGQGWEKLFF.